The table lists the clone carrying this T cell receptor beta chain with a count of one. The sample comes from a study of shared clonotypes between healthy human individuals. V lost 5 bases, J lost 6 bases, and 13 bases lay in between. CDR3 length: 12 amino acids. Germline CDR1 and CDR2: GTSNPN and SVGIG (reference sequence). When replicate PCRs were run on sorted subsets, they used about 220 ng DNA, tens of thousands of T cell genomes. The data were produced by immunoSEQ multiplex PCR, yet TCRdb's version contains in-frame clones alone and is incomplete. The table shows hundreds of thousands of clones, with 87% occurring only once.

Sequenced input: memory CD8+ T cells sorted from blood. Subset meaning: CD45RO+ cells pooled with CCR7-negative TemRA cells. The gene calls are TRBV30 and TRBJ1-2; D not resolved. The receptor's source is a man younger than 30 in good health. CDR3: CAWGELGNGYTF. DNA of the CDR3: TGTGCCTGGGGAGAACTAGGGAATGGCTACACCTTC.